The 12 T cell receptor beta chains listed next were all sequenced from one sample in a study of blood T cells in healthy people across ages. A second PCR of 7 to 11 cycles used a sample-barcoded 5' primer and a J-beta primer mix. TCRdb redid the calling of the 5' RACE reads with MiXCR, one entry per CDR3 protein. The table lists 1.5 million to 2 million distinct CDR3 sequences, roughly 49% of them singletons. The sample was blood. The receptors come from a woman in her 40s in good health.

The chain combines TRBV11-2 with TRBJ2-3; no clear D. The CDR3 is 11 amino acids. Trimming pared 4 bases from V and 8 bases from J, leaving 7 bases between. Germline V gene data show CDR1 as SGHAT and CDR2 as FQNNGV. CDR3 nucleotide sequence: TGTGCCAGCAGCTCGATCCCTACGCAGTATTTT. This codes for CASSSIPTQYF.

The chain uses TRBV20-1 and TRBJ1-1, with a weak D call TRBD1 (6 bases). Deletions cut 3 bases from V and 10 bases from J, with 15 bases between. Germline lookup yields CDR1 DFQATT and CDR2 SNEGSKA (reference sequence). This CDR3 is 12 amino acids long. The CDR3 region is CSASRTGNGAFF. CDR3 bases: TGCAGTGCTAGCCGTACAGGGAACGGAGCTTTCTTT.

This chain uses TRBV7-2 with TRBJ2-5; 7 bases agree with TRBD2. CDR1 is SGHTA and CDR2 is FQGNSA in the germline V gene. Losses at the gene ends were 4 bases for V and 3 bases for J; bases not matched to a gene: 11. The CDR3 totals 16 residues. CDR3 sequence (DNA): TGTGCCAGCAGCTGGTCCCGAGGGGCGGGGGAAGAGACCCAGTACTTC. Translation gives CASSWSRGAGEETQYF.

V gene TRBV11-2 combines with J gene TRBJ1-1; D is perhaps TRBD1 (5 bases). The germline CDR1 and CDR2 sequences are SGHAT and FQNNGV. The CDR3 is 18 amino acids. V shed 1 base and J shed 1 base, with 19 bases lying between them. Here the CDR3 reads CASSLVGAGRGTNTEAFF. CDR3 nucleotides: TGTGCCAGCAGCTTAGTAGGGGCAGGCCGGGGGACGAACACTGAAGCTTTCTTT.

V usage is TRBV7-2 and J usage is TRBJ1-4; 7 nucleotides match TRBD1. The CDR3 extends over 16 amino acids. V lost 5 bases, J lost 4 bases, and 10 bases stayed unmatched. Per germline, CDR1 SGHTA and CDR2 FQGNSA. The CDR3 bases are TGTGCCAGCAGCCCTAAACCGGGACAGAATAATGAAAAACTGTTTTTT. As protein: CASSPKPGQNNEKLFF.

This clonotype has only one observation. The chain couples TRBV20-1 to TRBJ2-3, with D possibly being TRBD1 (6 bases). Germline assignment: CDR1 DFQATT and CDR2 SNEGSKA (reference sequence). Trimming stripped 6 bases from V and 4 bases from J, with 17 bases between. There are 14 residues in the CDR3. CDR3 in DNA: TGCAGTGCGCCCCACAGGGAAAGGGCAGATACGCAGTATTTT. It specifies CSAPHRERADTQYF.

This clonotype was found a few times. The V and J genes are TRBV13 and TRBJ1-4, with a weak D call TRBD1 (5 bases). The CDR3 contains 16 residues. Germline CDR1 is PRHDT and CDR2 is FYEKMQ (reference sequence). Trimming shortened V by 5 bases and J by 1 base, and 14 bases separated the two germline ends. The CDR3 is CASSQAPGGTNEKLFF. The DNA for the CDR3 is TGTGCCAGCAGCCAAGCCCCCGGGGGAACTAATGAAAAACTGTTTTTT.

This chain connects TRBV9 to TRBJ2-1; 7 bases agree with TRBD1. V was clipped by 3 bases and J by 8 bases; unmatched bases: 11. This CDR3 has 15 amino acids. CDR1 and CDR2 (germline): SGDLS, YYNGEE. The CDR3 protein is CASSEAMTGLYEQFF. The CDR3 DNA follows: TGTGCCAGCAGCGAGGCGATGACAGGGTTGTATGAGCAGTTCTTC.

This chain uses TRBV5-1 with TRBJ2-3; 7 bases map to TRBD2. Per the germline V gene, CDR1 is SGHRS and CDR2 is YFSETQ. The V gene end was trimmed by 4 bases and the J gene end by 0 bases; junction bases not matched to a gene: 8. This CDR3 comprises 16 residues. The CDR3 region has the DNA TGCGCCAGCAGCAGGGGAGGGACGTCTAGCACAGATACGCAGTATTTT. Translated: CASSRGGTSSTDTQYF. Looking up the rest from reference TRBV5-1 and TRBJ2-3 gives the full variable domain: KAGVTQTPRYLIKTRGQQVTLSCSPISGHRSVSWYQQTPGQGLQFLFEYFSETQRNKGNFPGRFSGRQFSNSRSEMNVSTLELGDSALYLCASSRGGTSSTDTQYFGPGTRLTVL.

In its sample, this clonotype was seen once. This chain joins TRBV28 and TRBJ1-6; D unresolved. Deletions cut 7 bases from V and 9 bases from J, with 13 bases between. The germline V gene encodes CDR1 MDHEN and CDR2 SYDVKM. The CDR3 consists of 13 residues. The CDR3 sequence is CASTNGWGSPLHF. CDR3 DNA sequence: TGTGCCAGCACCAATGGGTGGGGTTCACCCCTCCACTTT.

This clonotype came up a few times. This rearrangement joins TRBV6-5 to TRBJ2-7, with 7 positions matching TRBD2. Germline CDR1 and CDR2: MNHEY and SVGAGI. The CDR3 length is 15 residues. After removal of 7 bases from V and 2 bases from J, the junction contained 11 bases not matched to a gene. CDR3: CASKRLGGGPYEQYF. The CDR3 DNA is TGTGCCAGCAAACGCCTTGGCGGGGGTCCCTACGAGCAGTACTTC.

This clonotype came up once. The rearrangement links TRBV12-3 or TRBV12-4 to TRBJ1-1, with D maybe TRBD1 (5 bases). V lost 0 bases to trimming and J lost 2 bases, with 10 bases between them. The CDR3 runs to 15 residues. This chain's CDR3 is CASSLATARNTEAFF. For the CDR3, the DNA is TGTGCCAGCAGTTTAGCGACAGCTCGAAACACTGAAGCTTTCTTT.